This T cell receptor beta chain was sequenced for a study of tumor-infiltrating lymphocytes in primary liver carcinoma. Total RNA amounting to roughly 480 ng was the source from which TCR beta cDNA was made with a constant-region primer. Three nested multiplex PCR rounds of slightly modified ARM-PCR generated TCR beta libraries. The two initial PCR rounds, about 9 cycles each, used TRBV1-TRBV30 forward and C-beta reverse primers. TCRdb analysed the multiplex PCR reads with MiXCR anew, one entry per CDR3 protein. This table holds 45,000 to 55,000 distinct CDR3 sequences, about 73% found once. Study findings and constraints: Tumor region pairs outstripped tumor-adjacent and tumor-blood pairs in overlap.

Co-extraction yielded RNA and DNA from 20-30 mg of unsorted bulk tissue. Sampling of each tumor involved five separate regions. This clonotype occurred a few times. Its antigen is undetermined. A junction boundary mismatches the germline segment, possibly from a read error. Germline CDR1 is SQVTM and CDR2 is ANQGSEA. The CDR3 has 14 amino acids. The source material was liver tumor tissue from sampling region 2. Subset given: tumor region T2, inferior pole. The receptor was isolated from a man aged 35 to 55 with primary liver carcinoma and hepatitis B virus infection. V usage is TRBV29-1 and J usage is TRBJ2-3, with TRBD1 matching over 10 bases. The CDR3: CSAHRDRGTDTQYF. Written as DNA, the CDR3 is TGCAGCGCTCACCGGGACAGGGGAACAGACACGCAGTATTTT.